Sequencing of this T cell receptor (beta chain) was carried out in a study of cytomegalovirus exposure and HLA in healthy donors. Healthy bone marrow donors made up the cohort. With 60 Vbeta and 13 Jbeta primers, the PCR was carried out. Data came from immunoSEQ multiplex PCR; TCRdb stores just in-frame clones and leaves some out. The table includes some 160,000 clones, 65% to 80% detected once. Turning to this clone: Its antigen remains unknown.

The CDR3 sequence is 15 residues long. Germline V lookup: CDR1 SGHNT, CDR2 YYREEE (reference sequence). Trimming took 6 bases from V and 4 from J; bases not matched to a gene: 10. Findings and limits, study-wide: Previously analyzed data showed that most TCR beta V segments were productive at a frequency of about 87% or about 30%. In all likelihood, a cluster of highly shared sequence variants was a sequencing artifact. Follow-up analysis later connected one missense variant in DCLRE1C with trimming of TCR beta V- and J-genes.

The chain combines TRBV5-4 with TRBJ2-3; 8 nucleotides match TRBD2. Sequenced input: PBMCs. This TCR was recovered from a woman younger than 45 in good health and CMV-seronegative. This CDR3 is CASTGPGLVADTQYF. DNA of the CDR3: TGTGCCAGCACCGGTCCGGGACTAGTCGCAGATACGCAGTATTTT.